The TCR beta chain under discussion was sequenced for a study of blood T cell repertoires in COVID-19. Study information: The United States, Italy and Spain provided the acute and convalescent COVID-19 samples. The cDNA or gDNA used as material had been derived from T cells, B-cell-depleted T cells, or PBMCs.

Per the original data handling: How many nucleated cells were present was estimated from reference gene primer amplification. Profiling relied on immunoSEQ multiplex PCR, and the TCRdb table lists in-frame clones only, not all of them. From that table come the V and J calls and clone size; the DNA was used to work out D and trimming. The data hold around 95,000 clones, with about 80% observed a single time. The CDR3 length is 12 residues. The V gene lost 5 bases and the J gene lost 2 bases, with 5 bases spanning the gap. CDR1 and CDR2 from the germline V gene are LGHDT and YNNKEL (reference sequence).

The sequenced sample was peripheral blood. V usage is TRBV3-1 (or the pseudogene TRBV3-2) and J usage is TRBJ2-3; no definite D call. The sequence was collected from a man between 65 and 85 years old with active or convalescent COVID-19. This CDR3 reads CASSYFTDTQYF. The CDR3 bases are TGTGCCAGCAGCTATTTCACAGATACGCAGTATTTT.